This T cell receptor (beta chain) was retrieved from a study of regulatory dendritic cells for organ transplantation. Study-wide results and limits: Memory CD8+ T cells were the most oligoclonal; naive cells were highly diverse. Among resting subsets, memory CD8+ cells contained the most alloreactive clonotypes.

This table comes from immunoSEQ multiplex PCR, and its TCRdb copy is limited to in-frame clones, with some not included. Among almost 35,000 clones listed, roughly 89% were seen once. The CDR3 consists of 16 residues. Trimming left V 3 bases short and J 2 bases short, with 14 bases between. CDR1 is KGHSH, CDR2 LQKENI, per germline. Concerning this clone: The target antigen is unknown.

The V gene is TRBV18, the J gene TRBJ1-5; weak D call: TRBD1 (5 bases). This TCR was recovered from a human donor in good health. The material sequenced was naive CD4+ T cells from blood. Stated subset: CD45RA+ naive T cells. This CDR3 is CASSPAGGAGNQPQHF. As DNA, the CDR3 is TGTGCCAGCTCACCCGCCGGTGGGGCCGGCAATCAGCCCCAGCATTTT.